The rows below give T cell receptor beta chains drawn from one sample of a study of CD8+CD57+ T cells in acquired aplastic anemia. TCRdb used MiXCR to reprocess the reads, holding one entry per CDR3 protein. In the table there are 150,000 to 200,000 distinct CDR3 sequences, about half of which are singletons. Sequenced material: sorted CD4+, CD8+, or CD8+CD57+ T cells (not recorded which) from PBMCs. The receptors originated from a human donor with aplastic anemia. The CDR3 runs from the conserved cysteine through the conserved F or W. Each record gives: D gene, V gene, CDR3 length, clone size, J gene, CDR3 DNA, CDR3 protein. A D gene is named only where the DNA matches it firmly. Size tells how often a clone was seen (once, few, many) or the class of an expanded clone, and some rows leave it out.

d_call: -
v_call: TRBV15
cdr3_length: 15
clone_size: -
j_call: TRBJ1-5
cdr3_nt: TGTGCCACTCAACAGAGTCCTAATAGCAATCAGCCCCAGCATTTT
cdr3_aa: CATQQSPNSNQPQHF

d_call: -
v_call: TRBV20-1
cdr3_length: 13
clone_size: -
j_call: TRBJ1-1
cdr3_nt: -
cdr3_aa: CSARGVFGAGAVF

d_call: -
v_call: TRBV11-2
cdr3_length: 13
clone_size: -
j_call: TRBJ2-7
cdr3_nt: TGTGCCGGGGACGGAATAAGCTCCTACGAGCAGTACTTC
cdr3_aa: CAGDGISSYEQYF

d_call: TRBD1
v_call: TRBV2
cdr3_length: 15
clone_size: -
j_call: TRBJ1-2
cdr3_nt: TGTGCCGGCATGAACCCCTCCGCAGGGGGGTATGGCTACACCTTC
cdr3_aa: CAGMNPSAGGYGYTF

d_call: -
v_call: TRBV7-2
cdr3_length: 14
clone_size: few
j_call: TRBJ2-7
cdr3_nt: TGTGCCAGCAGCTCCCGGACACTGACCTACGAGCAGTACTTC
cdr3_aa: CASSSRTLTYEQYF

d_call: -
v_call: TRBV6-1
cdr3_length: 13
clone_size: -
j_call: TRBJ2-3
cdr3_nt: TGTGCCAGCAGTGCGGGGAGCACAGATGCGCAGTATTTT
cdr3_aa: CASSAGSTDAQYF

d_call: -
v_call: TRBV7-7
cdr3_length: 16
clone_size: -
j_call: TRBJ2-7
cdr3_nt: TGTGCCAGCAGTGAGGGCGCGGGACGCCTAACCTACGAGCAGTACTTC
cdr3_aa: CASSEGAGRLTYEQYF

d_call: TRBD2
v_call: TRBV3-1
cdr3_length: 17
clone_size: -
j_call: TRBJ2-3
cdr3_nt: TGTGCCAGCAGCCAAGCACTAGCGGGAGGCCTCAGGGATACGCAGTATTTT
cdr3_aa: CASSQALAGGLRDTQYF

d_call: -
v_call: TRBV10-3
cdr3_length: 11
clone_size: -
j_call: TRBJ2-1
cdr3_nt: TGTGCCATCAGTGAGGCGGCGAGAAAGTTCTTC
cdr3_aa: CAISEAARKFF

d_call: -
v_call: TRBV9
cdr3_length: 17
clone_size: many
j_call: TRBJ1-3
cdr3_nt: TGTGCCAGCAGCGTAGCGCCGTCCCTGGGGTCTGGAAACACCATATATTTT
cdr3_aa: CASSVAPSLGSGNTIYF

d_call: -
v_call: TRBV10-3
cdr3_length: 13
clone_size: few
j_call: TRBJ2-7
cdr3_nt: TGTGCCATCAGTGAGTCGCCCACCAGCCGTCCGTACTTC
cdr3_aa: CAISESPTSRPYF

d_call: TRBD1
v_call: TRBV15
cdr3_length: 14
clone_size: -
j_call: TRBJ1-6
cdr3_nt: TGTGCCACAGCCAGACAGGGACATAATTCACCCCTCCACTTT
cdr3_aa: CATARQGHNSPLHF